What follows are 31 T cell receptor beta chains derived from one specimen sequenced in a study of control samples from healthy donors and cancer patients (dated by TCRdb to about 2020). Library preparation used the immunoSEQ multiplex PCR assay. Not all clones reach the TCRdb copy of this immuneACCESS table, which keeps in-frame sequences only. Checked studies attribute under half of the gap to unresolved V genes and leave the rest unexplained. The sample table records 85,000 to 95,000 clones; roughly 90% of these occur just once. The leading ten clones occupy about an eighth of the sample. Source material: blood. The receptors here all came from a woman in her 70s in good health.

The V call is TRBV3-1 (or the pseudogene TRBV3-2), the J call TRBJ1-1; D call uncertain. V shed 4 bases and J shed 0 bases, with 3 bases lying between them. The germline CDR1 and CDR2 sequences are LGHDT and YNNKEL (reference sequence). The CDR3 consists of 12 residues. The CDR3 region is CASSLMNTEAFF. In DNA, the CDR3 is TGTGCCAGCAGCCTAATGAACACTGAAGCTTTCTTT.

This clone was recorded only once. The CDR3 sequence is CASSPSQTRVRLYGYTF. For the CDR3, the DNA is TGTGCCAGCAGTCCCTCCCAGACCCGGGTACGGCTATATGGCTACACCTTC. The J gene is TRBJ1-2, the V gene TRBV27; no clear D. The CDR3 spans 17 residues. From germline, CDR1 is MNHEY and CDR2 SMNVEV (reference sequence). Trimming stripped 5 bases from V and 5 bases from J, with 24 bases between.

The CDR3 DNA is TGCAGTGCCTTCGAGCAGTCCCACTACACCTTC. Its protein product is CSAFEQSHYTF. This rearrangement joins TRBV20-1 to TRBJ1-2; D remains unclear. Germline loops: CDR1 DFQATT, CDR2 SNEGSKA (reference sequence). Deletions cut 6 bases from V and 10 bases from J, with 15 bases between. CDR3 length: 11 residues.

This chain connects TRBV5-5 to TRBJ2-7, with D possibly called TRBD1 or TRBD2 (5 bases each). The CDR3 extends over 16 amino acids. The V gene lost 4 bases and the J gene lost 0 bases, with 17 bases spanning the gap. Germline values: CDR1 SGHKS, CDR2 YYEKEE (reference sequence). CDR3 loop: CASSGGRALISYEQYF. The CDR3 DNA reads TGTGCCAGCAGCGGAGGCAGGGCTTTGATCTCCTACGAGCAGTACTTC.

The J gene is TRBJ1-2, the V gene TRBV2; D not resolved. Trimming shortened V by 11 bases and J by 4 bases, and 11 bases separated the two germline ends. Germline CDR1 reads SNHLY; CDR2 reads FYNNEI. The CDR3 is made up of 11 amino acids. CDR3 protein: CAYGSIYGYTF. CDR3 sequence (DNA): TGTGCCTACGGGAGTATCTATGGCTACACCTTC.

This clone was observed a single time. The rearrangement links TRBV7-8 to TRBJ2-2, with 7 positions matching TRBD1. The germline V gene encodes CDR1 SGHVS and CDR2 FQNEAQ. V shed 4 bases and J 1 base; nucleotides not matched to a gene: 9. CDR3 length equals 17 residues. In DNA form, the CDR3 reads TGTGCCAGCAGCTCGAACGCCGGGACAGTGAACACCGGGGAGCTGTTTTTT. Protein sequence: CASSSNAGTVNTGELFF.

V gene TRBV14 combines with J gene TRBJ1-5; tentative D call: TRBD1 (5 bases). The CDR3 has 14 amino acids. CDR1 SGHDN and CDR2 FVKESK come from the germline V gene. V was shortened by 3 bases and J by 7 bases, with 13 bases between the two germline ends. The CDR3 sequence: CASSQRGQDQPQHF. Here the CDR3 DNA reads TGTGCCAGCAGCCAGAGGGGCCAAGACCAGCCCCAGCATTTT. Using reference TRBV14 and TRBJ1-5 for the parts outside the CDR3, the full variable domain is EAGVTQFPSHSVIEKGQTVTLRCDPISGHDNLYWYRRVMGKEIKFLLHFVKESKQDESGMPNNRFLAERTGGTYSTLKVQPAELEDSGVYFCASSQRGQDQPQHFGDGTRLSIL.

The chain is built from TRBV6-5 and TRBJ1-2; no clear D gene. The germline gives CDR1 MNHEY, CDR2 SVGAGI. The CDR3 spans 15 residues. Trimming stripped 0 bases from V and 1 base from J, with 9 bases between. The CDR3 reads CASSYSPPYNYGYTF. DNA of the CDR3: TGTGCCAGCAGTTACTCCCCTCCATATAACTATGGCTACACCTTC.

The rearrangement joins TRBV7-2 to TRBJ2-3, with unresolved D. CDR1 and CDR2 (germline): SGHTA, FQGNSA. This CDR3 has 14 residues. The V gene lost 4 bases and the J gene lost 1 base, with 9 bases spanning the gap. The DNA for the CDR3 is TGTGCCAGCAGCTCGGCTTTGGGCACAGATACGCAGTATTTT. Amino acids: CASSSALGTDTQYF.

This clone was counted only a few times. V gene TRBV19 combines with J gene TRBJ1-2; weak D call: TRBD1 (6 bases). From germline, CDR1 is LNHDA and CDR2 SQIVND (reference sequence). Trimming removed 7 bases at V and 6 bases at J, with 27 bases between. The CDR3 spans 17 residues. The CDR3 DNA reads TGTGCCAGTACCCCGCCTGGGGGGAGAGGGGGTCGGGATGGCTACACCTTC. As protein: CASTPPGGRGGRDGYTF.

The chain employs TRBV6-5 and TRBJ2-7, with D possibly matching TRBD1 (6 bases). Germline assignment: CDR1 MNHEY and CDR2 SVGAGI. Trimming took 6 bases from V and 0 from J, leaving 12 bases between them. The CDR3 sequence is 14 residues long. Here the CDR3 DNA reads TGTGCCAGCAGAAAACAGGGAACCTCCTACGAGCAGTACTTC. This gives the protein CASRKQGTSYEQYF.

The chain joins TRBV27 to TRBJ2-3, with 8 bases lining up with TRBD2. The junction had 4 bases not matched to a gene; V was cut back by 5 bases and J by 3 bases. There are 14 residues in the CDR3. Looked up from germline, CDR1 is MNHEY and CDR2 is SMNVEV (reference sequence). The CDR3 spells CASSVSGVTDTQYF. DNA for the CDR3: TGTGCCAGCAGTGTTAGCGGGGTTACAGATACGCAGTATTTT.

The chain has TRBV27 and TRBJ1-4; no reliable D call. The V gene lost 9 bases and the J gene lost 0 bases, with 8 bases spanning the gap. The germline V gene encodes CDR1 MNHEY and CDR2 SMNVEV (reference sequence). The CDR3 has 13 residues. CDR3 nucleotide sequence: TGTGCCAGTAAACCTGCAACTAATGAAAAACTGTTTTTT. Its translation is CASKPATNEKLFF. The full variable domain, completed using reference TRBV27 and TRBJ1-4, is EAQVTQNPRYLITVTGKKLTVTCSQNMNHEYMSWYRQDPGLGLRQIYYSMNVEVTDKGDVPEGYKVSRKEKRNFPLILESPSPNQTSLYFCASKPATNEKLFFGSGTQLSVL.

The chain combines TRBV14 with TRBJ2-1; no clear D. The CDR3 is 13 residues long. V was cut by 1 base and J by 7 bases, with 8 bases left in between. Germline assignment: CDR1 SGHDN and CDR2 FVKESK. The CDR3 DNA reads TGTGCCAGCAGCCAAGGCCAGAGGAATGAGCAGTTCTTC. It is translated as CASSQGQRNEQFF.

This sequence joins TRBV10-3 and TRBJ2-3; 10 bases line up with TRBD2. Germline CDR1 reads ENHRY; CDR2 reads SYGVKD. Trimming cost V 11 bases and J 8 bases; bases outside gene matches: 10. There are 13 residues in the CDR3. The CDR3, as DNA: TGTGCCCACGAATCGGTAGCGGGGGGTACGCAGTATTTT. Residues: CAHESVAGGTQYF.

As concerns this clone: Other DNA variants within this sample encode the same CDR3. V usage is TRBV27 and J usage is TRBJ2-5; 7 nucleotides match TRBD1. CDR3 length: 14 residues. The germline V gene has CDR1 MNHEY and CDR2 SMNVEV (reference sequence). V was clipped by 2 bases and J by 4 bases; unmatched bases: 4. Written as DNA, the CDR3 is TGTGCCAGCAGTTTACGTGACAGGGTAGAGACCCAGTACTTC. As protein: CASSLRDRVETQYF.

This clone was counted a single time. The chain employs TRBV6-1 and TRBJ1-1; D gene unclear. This CDR3 is built from 14 residues. V dropped 1 base and J dropped 9 bases, with 15 bases sitting between them. Germline CDR1 MNHNS, CDR2 SASEGT. CDR3 DNA sequence: TGTGCCAGCAGTGAAGTCGTACGGGATGTGAAAGCTTTCTTT. Protein product: CASSEVVRDVKAFF.

The J gene is TRBJ1-6, the V gene TRBV5-1, with D hard to call. With 4 bases removed from V and 8 bases from J, the gap between germline ends came to 13 bases. In germline, CDR1 is SGHRS, CDR2 YFSETQ. CDR3 size: 14 residues. The CDR3 DNA sequence: TGCGCCAGCAGCCCTTCGACGGTCGATTCACCCCTCCACTTT. As protein: CASSPSTVDSPLHF.

This chain uses TRBV4-1 with TRBJ2-1; TRBD2 aligns across 11 bases. Germline V CDR1 and CDR2: MGHRA, YSYEKL. CDR3 length equals 17 residues. Unmatched junction bases numbered 10, after V lost 1 base and J lost 8 bases. The chain's CDR3 is CASSQAISGGALDEQFF. CDR3 nucleotides: TGCGCCAGCAGCCAAGCGATTAGCGGGGGGGCCTTGGATGAGCAGTTCTTC.

The CDR3 here is CAISADSTYEQYF. In DNA, the CDR3 is TGTGCCATCAGTGCTGACAGTACCTACGAGCAGTACTTC. The chain is built from TRBV10-3 and TRBJ2-7; tentatively, D is TRBD1 (5 bases). Germline CDR1 is ENHRY and CDR2 is SYGVKD. Trimming removed 4 bases at V and 2 bases at J, with 9 bases between. The CDR3 loop spans 13 amino acids.

The V and J genes are TRBV6-5 and TRBJ1-6; TRBD1 is a possible D gene (5 bases). The V gene's germline CDR1 is MNHEY and CDR2 SVGAGI. The V end lost 7 bases, the J end lost 0 bases, and 7 bases lay between the germline ends. The CDR3 runs 14 residues. The CDR3 is CASTQGSYNSPLHF. DNA of the CDR3: TGTGCCAGCACCCAGGGCTCCTATAATTCACCCCTCCACTTT.

This clone has a single count. The rearrangement joins TRBV5-1 to TRBJ2-1; D remains unclear. The CDR3 runs to 16 residues. V lost 4 bases, J lost 0 bases, and 14 bases lay in between. Germline V lookup: CDR1 SGHRS, CDR2 YFSETQ. The CDR3 here is CASSPIGPSSYNEQFF. The CDR3 region has the DNA TGCGCCAGCAGCCCAATTGGTCCAAGCTCCTACAATGAGCAGTTCTTC.

This chain uses TRBV18 with TRBJ2-1; 10 bases agree with TRBD2. Trimming took 8 bases from V and 5 from J; bases not matched to a gene: 6. This CDR3 is built from 14 residues. CDR1 is KGHSH, CDR2 LQKENI, per germline. CDR3 sequence reads: CASLGTSVDNEQFF. The CDR3 DNA follows: TGTGCCAGCCTCGGGACTAGCGTGGACAATGAGCAGTTCTTC.

The rearrangement links TRBV3-1 (or the pseudogene TRBV3-2) to TRBJ2-5; 11 bases are shared with TRBD2. V dropped 4 bases and J dropped 4; count of bases not matched to a gene: 8. Germline lookup yields CDR1 LGHDT and CDR2 YNNKEL (reference sequence). This CDR3 spans 16 amino acids. The CDR3 reads CASSPTSGGFGETQYF. The DNA for the CDR3 is TGTGCCAGCAGCCCCACTAGCGGGGGATTTGGAGAGACCCAGTACTTC.

The CDR3 reads CASRRANEQYF. In DNA form, the CDR3 reads TGTGCCAGCAGAAGGGCCAACGAGCAGTACTTC. The chain links TRBV3-1 (or the pseudogene TRBV3-2) to TRBJ2-7; D gene ambiguous. V was clipped by 6 bases and J by 5 bases, with 8 bases between them. Germline V CDR1 and CDR2: LGHDT, YNNKEL (reference sequence). This CDR3 has 11 residues.

The V call is TRBV6-6, the J call TRBJ1-1, with a weak D call TRBD1 (5 bases). Germline V gene sequence: CDR1 MNHNY, CDR2 SVGAGI (reference sequence). The CDR3 spans 14 residues. Trimming shortened V by 7 bases and J by 0 bases, and 12 bases separated the two germline ends. The CDR3 region is CASILGQLNTEAFF. The CDR3 DNA reads TGTGCCAGCATCCTTGGACAACTGAACACTGAAGCTTTCTTT.

The chain carries TRBV10-3 and TRBJ2-6; perhaps TRBD2 as D (6 bases). The V gene lost 2 bases and the J gene lost 0 bases, with 8 bases spanning the gap. Germline lookup yields CDR1 ENHRY and CDR2 SYGVKD. There are 16 residues in the CDR3. The CDR3 nucleotides read TGTGCCATCAGTGAGGGGGGGAGCTCTGGGGCCAACGTCCTGACTTTC. It translates to CAISEGGSSGANVLTF.

The rearrangement joins TRBV27 to TRBJ2-1; D might be TRBD1 (6 bases). Germline values: CDR1 MNHEY, CDR2 SMNVEV (reference sequence). The CDR3 covers 15 residues. Trimming removed 2 bases at V and 9 bases at J, with 17 bases between. The CDR3 coding sequence is TGTGCCAGCAGTTTAAATAGTCAGGGCAGGGGTGAGCAGTTCTTC. As protein: CASSLNSQGRGEQFF.

The chain links TRBV30 to TRBJ2-1; D perhaps matches TRBD2 (6 bases). CDR3 length: 20 amino acids. V lost 2 bases to trimming and J lost 10 bases, with 36 bases between them. Germline CDR1 and CDR2: GTSNPN and SVGIG (reference sequence). The CDR3, as DNA: TGTGCCTGGAGTATCGGGGGTCGGACTATTACAATGAGAGATTTCACCGAGCAGTTCTTC. This gives the protein CAWSIGGRTITMRDFTEQFF.

The chain has TRBV2 and TRBJ2-3; the match to TRBD1 covers 10 bases. The CDR3 totals 22 residues. Per germline, CDR1 SNHLY and CDR2 FYNNEI. The V segment lost 4 bases and the J segment 3 bases; nucleotides outside the gene matches: 25. CDR3 DNA sequence: TGTGCCAGCAGTGGTCGGGAAAAAATTGACAGGGGGCGAGGTATCCGAACAGATACGCAGTATTTT. Translating gives CASSGREKIDRGRGIRTDTQYF.

J is TRBJ1-1 and V is TRBV5-1, with 10 bases identical to TRBD1. J was trimmed by 3 bases and V by 5 bases; bases with no gene match: 7. Germline assignment: CDR1 SGHRS and CDR2 YFSETQ. This CDR3 has 15 residues. The CDR3 protein is CASRRGGTGDTEAFF. DNA of the CDR3: TGCGCCAGCAGAAGAGGTGGGACAGGGGACACTGAAGCTTTCTTT.